The 20 T cell receptor beta chains presented below share a single source sample, sequenced in a study of cytomegalovirus exposure and HLA in healthy donors. PCR involved 60 Vbeta and 13 Jbeta primers. Profiling relied on immunoSEQ multiplex PCR, and the TCRdb table lists in-frame clones only, not all of them. The table records some 130,000 clones, around 60% of them present only once. Sequencing used PBMCs. These receptors came from a man aged 35-49 years in good health and CMV-seropositive.

The chain couples TRBV21-1 to TRBJ2-5; TRBD1 is the table's D call and was not checked against the DNA. TRBV21-1 represents a pseudogene. This CDR3 region has 13 residues. CDR3 DNA sequence: TGTGCCAGCAGACAAGTCAAACAAGAGACCCAGTACTTC. Its translation is CASRQVKQETQYF.

This chain links TRBV11-2 with TRBJ2-7, with 10 bases identical to TRBD2. V lost 5 bases and J lost 4; bases outside the gene matches: 8. The V gene's germline CDR1 is SGHAT and CDR2 FQNNGV. CDR3 size: 15 residues. In DNA, the CDR3 is TGTGCCAGCAGCCCGGAGCGGGGGGGCCGATACGAGCAGTACTTC. This gives the protein CASSPERGGRYEQYF.

The chain couples TRBV6-6 to TRBJ2-7, with 7 positions matching TRBD1. CDR3 size: 14 residues. The trim removed 2 bases at V and 2 bases at J, leaving 3 bases unmatched. CDR1 and CDR2 (germline): MNHNY, SVGAGI (reference sequence). As DNA, the CDR3 is TGTGCCAGCAGTTACATACAGGGGCCCTACGAGCAGTACTTC. Translation: CASSYIQGPYEQYF.

The rearrangement uses TRBV5-6 and TRBJ2-5; 7 bases map to TRBD2. J gave up 5 bases and V 1 base, and 5 bases lay outside the gene matches. The germline V gene encodes CDR1 SGHDT and CDR2 YYEEEE. The CDR3 has 14 residues. The CDR3 DNA follows: TGTGCCAGCAGCTTGAATAGCGGGTGGGAGACCCAGTACTTC. This codes for CASSLNSGWETQYF.

The chain has TRBV6-5 and TRBJ2-5; TRBD1 aligns across 8 bases. This CDR3 has 15 residues. With 6 bases clipped from V and 2 bases from J, the junction kept 8 bases outside the gene matches. Germline values: CDR1 MNHEY, CDR2 SVGAGI. The DNA of the CDR3 is TGTGCCAGCAGCCCTGACAGGGGTTGGCAAGAGACCCAGTACTTC. Its translation is CASSPDRGWQETQYF.

CDR3 bases: TGTGCCAGCAGCTTATTTTCCAGCTATGGCTACACCTTC. Protein: CASSLFSSYGYTF. This chain links TRBV7-2 with TRBJ1-2; no definite D call. Germline CDR1 and CDR2: SGHTA and FQGNSA. The CDR3 loop spans 13 amino acids. Trimming removed 2 bases at V and 4 bases at J, with 8 bases between.

This clone was seen just once. This chain links TRBV11-3 with TRBJ2-7, with D tentatively TRBD1 (6 bases). The germline V gene has CDR1 SGHNT and CDR2 YENEEA. The CDR3 consists of 13 residues. Trimming removed 5 bases at V and 1 base at J, with 9 bases between. The CDR3 DNA follows: TGTGCCAGCAGCAGGACAGCGTCCTACGAGCAGTACTTC. It codes for CASSRTASYEQYF.

The V and J genes are TRBV18 and TRBJ1-5, with D perhaps matching TRBD1 (6 bases). Germline V gene lookup returns CDR1 KGHSH and CDR2 LQKENI. This CDR3 has 16 amino acids. Between the trimmed V and J ends, which lost 0 bases and 7 bases, there was a span of 16 bases. CDR3 in DNA: TGTGCCAGCTCACCACCGGGGAGGGGGGCCGGCCAGCCCCAGCATTTT. Protein: CASSPPGRGAGQPQHF.

The V and J genes are TRBV5-1 and TRBJ2-7; the D is unclear. Germline CDR1 reads SGHRS; CDR2 reads YFSETQ. Trimming took 0 bases from V and 3 from J, leaving 16 bases between them. The CDR3 consists of 16 residues. This CDR3 is CASSLDLGGQSYEQYF. The CDR3 DNA reads as TGCGCCAGCAGCTTGGACCTAGGCGGCCAGAGCTACGAGCAGTACTTC.

The chain carries TRBV28 and TRBJ2-1; TRBD2 matches at 12 bases. The length of the CDR3 is 14 residues. Germline V lookup: CDR1 MDHEN, CDR2 SYDVKM. J gave up 9 bases and V 8 bases, and 8 bases lay outside the gene matches. The CDR3 DNA is TGTGCCAGCGGGTCTAGCGGGAGGGCCAGTGAGCAGTTCTTC. This codes for CASGSSGRASEQFF.

The chain links TRBV7-9 to TRBJ2-1; tentative D call: TRBD2 (5 bases). V was cut by 4 bases and J by 0 bases, with 13 bases left in between. The CDR3 runs to 16 residues. CDR1 is SEHNR, CDR2 FQNEAQ, per germline (reference sequence). The CDR3 bases are TGTGCCAGCAGCTCGAGCTTTGGGAGCTCCTACAATGAGCAGTTCTTC. As protein: CASSSSFGSSYNEQFF. Together with reference TRBV7-9 and TRBJ2-1, the CDR3 gives the full variable domain: DTGVSQNPRHKITKRGQNVTFRCDPISEHNRLYWYRQTLGQGPEFLTYFQNEAQLEKSRLLSDRFSAERPKGSFSTLEIQRTEQGDSAMYLCASSSSFGSSYNEQFFGPGTRLTVL.

In DNA form, the CDR3 reads TGCGCCAGCAGCTTGGGTTCCGTATATGAAAAACTGTTTTTT. Its protein product is CASSLGSVYEKLFF. V usage is TRBV5-1 and J usage is TRBJ1-4; D ambiguous. CDR3 size: 14 residues. V lost 0 bases, J lost 6 bases, and 9 bases lay in between. The germline CDR1 and CDR2 sequences are SGHRS and YFSETQ.

The rearrangement uses TRBV7-2 and TRBJ1-1; possibly TRBD1 for D (5 bases). The CDR3 is 14 amino acids. Trimming removed 2 bases at V and 1 base at J, with 8 bases between. Germline-derived CDR1 and CDR2 are SGHTA and FQGNSA. The CDR3 is CASSLQGENTEAFF. The DNA for the CDR3 is TGTGCCAGCAGCTTACAGGGTGAGAACACTGAAGCTTTCTTT.

The V gene is TRBV4-2, the J gene TRBJ2-1; TRBD2 matches 9 bases. CDR3 size: 16 residues. Germline V lookup: CDR1 LGHNA, CDR2 YNFKEQ. V lost 4 bases and J lost 8; bases outside the gene matches: 12. The CDR3 is CASSRRYGGGADEQFF. DNA for the CDR3: TGTGCCAGCAGCCGGAGATACGGCGGGGGGGCCGATGAGCAGTTCTTC.

This clone was observed at least ten times. The chain carries TRBV29-1 and TRBJ2-1; 9 bases agree with TRBD2. The V and J ends lost 7 bases and 6 bases, in that order; junction bases with no gene match: 1. Germline V gene data show CDR1 as SQVTM and CDR2 as ANQGSEA. This CDR3 has 11 residues. In nucleotides, the CDR3 is TGCAGCGGTAGCGGGGGCAATGAGCAGTTCTTC. This gives the protein CSGSGGNEQFF.

The gene calls are TRBV2 and TRBJ1-6, with D possibly TRBD1 on 5 matching bases. The V end lost 9 bases, the J end lost 8 bases, and 14 bases lay between the germline ends. The germline gives CDR1 SNHLY, CDR2 FYNNEI. The CDR3 totals 13 residues. The DNA for the CDR3 is TGTGCCAGTTCTAGACCGGGGGATTCACCCCTCCACTTT. It encodes CASSRPGDSPLHF.

Concerning this clone itself: The junction and the germline gene differ at one end; a read error may be behind it. The genes are TRBV7-7 and TRBJ2-3; 9 nucleotides match TRBD2. Germline CDR1 reads SSHAT; CDR2 reads FNYEAQ (reference sequence). The CDR3 runs to 19 residues. CDR3 protein: CASSLDVRREGRGTDTQYF. The DNA of the CDR3 is TGTGCTAGCAGCTTAGATGTCCGGCGGGAGGGCCGGGGAACAGATACGCAGTATTTT. The variable domain in full, with the rest retrieved from reference TRBV7-7 and TRBJ2-3, is GAGVSQSPRYKVTKRGQDVTLRCDPISSHATLYWYQQALGQGPEFLTYFNYEAQPDKSGLPSDRFSAERPEGSISTLTIQRTEQRDSAMYRCASSLDVRREGRGTDTQYFGPGTRLTVL.

This clone came up once. The chain combines TRBV19 with TRBJ1-2; no reliable D call. Germline V gene lookup returns CDR1 LNHDA and CDR2 SQIVND (reference sequence). The CDR3 is made up of 15 amino acids. V lost 4 bases and J lost 0, with 12 bases in between. CDR3 sequence: CASSNIWGANYGYTF. Written as DNA, the CDR3 is TGTGCCAGTAGTAACATCTGGGGAGCTAACTATGGCTACACCTTC.

The table lists this clone with a count of one. The chain carries TRBV5-1 and TRBJ2-1; maybe TRBD2 (6 bases). Trimming shortened V by 0 bases and J by 10 bases, and 8 bases separated the two germline ends. The CDR3 sequence is 12 residues long. The germline V gene has CDR1 SGHRS and CDR2 YFSETQ. The chain's CDR3 is CASSLGGAEQFF. The CDR3 bases are TGCGCCAGCAGCTTGGGCGGGGCAGAGCAGTTCTTC.

Of note for this clone: The junction differs from germline at one of its ends, possibly a read error. The chain joins TRBV13 to TRBJ1-1; 7 bases line up with TRBD1. Germline assignment: CDR1 PRHDT and CDR2 FYEKMQ (reference sequence). There are 12 residues in the CDR3. The CDR3 region has the DNA TGTGCCAGCAGCTTAGTTCCTGGACAGGAAATATTT. It translates to CASSLVPGQEIF.